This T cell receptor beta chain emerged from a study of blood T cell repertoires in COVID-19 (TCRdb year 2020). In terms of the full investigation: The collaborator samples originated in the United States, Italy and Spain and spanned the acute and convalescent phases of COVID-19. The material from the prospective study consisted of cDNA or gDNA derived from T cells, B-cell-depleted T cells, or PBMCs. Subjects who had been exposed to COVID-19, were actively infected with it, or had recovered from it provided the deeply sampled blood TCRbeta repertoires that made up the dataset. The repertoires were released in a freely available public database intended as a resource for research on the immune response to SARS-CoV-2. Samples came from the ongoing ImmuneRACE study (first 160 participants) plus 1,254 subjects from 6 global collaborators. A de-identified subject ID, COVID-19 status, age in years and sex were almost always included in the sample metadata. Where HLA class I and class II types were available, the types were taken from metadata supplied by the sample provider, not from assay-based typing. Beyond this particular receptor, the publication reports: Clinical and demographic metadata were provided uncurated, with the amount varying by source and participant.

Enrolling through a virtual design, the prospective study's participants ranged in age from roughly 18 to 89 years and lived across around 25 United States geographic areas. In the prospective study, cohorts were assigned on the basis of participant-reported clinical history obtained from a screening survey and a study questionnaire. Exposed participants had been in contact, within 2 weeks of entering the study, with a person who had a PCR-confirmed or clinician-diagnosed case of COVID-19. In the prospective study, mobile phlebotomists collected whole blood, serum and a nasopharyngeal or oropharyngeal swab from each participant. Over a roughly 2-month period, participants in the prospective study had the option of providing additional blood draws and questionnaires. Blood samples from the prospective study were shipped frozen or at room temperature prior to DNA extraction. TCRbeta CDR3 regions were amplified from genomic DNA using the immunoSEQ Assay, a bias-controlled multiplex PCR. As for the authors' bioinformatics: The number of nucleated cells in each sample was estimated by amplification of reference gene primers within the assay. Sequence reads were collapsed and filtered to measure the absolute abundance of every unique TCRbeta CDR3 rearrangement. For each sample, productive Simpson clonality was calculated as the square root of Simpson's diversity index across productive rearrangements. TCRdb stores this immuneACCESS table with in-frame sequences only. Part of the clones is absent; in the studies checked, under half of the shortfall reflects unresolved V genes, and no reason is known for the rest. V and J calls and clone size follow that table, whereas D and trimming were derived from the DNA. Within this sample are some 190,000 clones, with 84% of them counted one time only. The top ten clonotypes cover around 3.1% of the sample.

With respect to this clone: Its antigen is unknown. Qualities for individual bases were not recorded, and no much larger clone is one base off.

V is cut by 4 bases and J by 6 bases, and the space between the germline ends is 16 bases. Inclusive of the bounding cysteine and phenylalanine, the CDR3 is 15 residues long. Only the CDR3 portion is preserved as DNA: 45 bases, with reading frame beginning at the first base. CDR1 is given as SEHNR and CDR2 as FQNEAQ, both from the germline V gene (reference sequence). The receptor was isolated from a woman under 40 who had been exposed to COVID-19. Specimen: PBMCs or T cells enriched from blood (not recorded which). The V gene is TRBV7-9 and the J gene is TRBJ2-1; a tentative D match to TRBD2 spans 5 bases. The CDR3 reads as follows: CASSSGLTLGNEQFF. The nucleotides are TGTGCCAGCAGCTCGGGGTTGACGCTTGGCAATGAGCAGTTCTTC.